The present T cell receptor beta chain was sequenced within a study of shared clonotypes between healthy human individuals. Profiled with immunoSEQ multiplex PCR; TCRdb holds only in-frame clones, not every one. The sample records 1,400,000 or so clones, approximately 98.5% being singletons. Germline lookup yields CDR1 SGHRS and CDR2 YFSETQ. CDR3 length equals 15 residues. With 0 bases removed from V and 0 bases from J, the gap between germline ends came to 9 bases. Sequenced input: naive CD4+ T cells sorted from blood. Subset noted: CD45RA+ positively selected. This TCR was recovered from a man aged 30-40 years in good health. The genes are TRBV5-1 and TRBJ2-5; D not certain. In nucleotides, the CDR3 is TGCGCCAGCAGCTTGGAGGGTTGGAACCAAGAGACCCAGTACTTC. It encodes CASSLEGWNQETQYF.